These T cell receptor beta chains were read from a single sample in a study of regulatory T cells in long-lasting Graves disease. TCRdb redid the calling of the multiplex PCR reads with MiXCR, one entry per CDR3 protein. This table has more than 350,000 distinct CDR3 sequences, more than 13% appearing once. These data are also associated with another study on T cells in Graves' hyperthyroidism and ophthalmopathy.

The material was peripheral blood mononuclear cells (PBMCs), obtained at new diagnosis, from a patient treated with antithyroid drugs. These receptors all stem from a woman aged 30 to 39 with Graves disease. CDR3s include the opening cysteine and the closing phenylalanine or tryptophan. The order of the fields is J gene, clone size, D gene, V gene, CDR3 protein, CDR3 DNA. The D gene is left open where the match is weak. Not all rows give a size; the values are once, few, many and, for expanded clones, a class.

j_gene: TRBJ2-7; abundance: NA; d_gene: TRBD2; v_gene: TRBV5-6; CDR3aa: CASSSPSGKPYEQYF; CDR3nt: TGTGCCAGCAGCTCCCCCAGCGGGAAACCCTACGAGCAGTACTTC
j_gene: TRBJ2-3; abundance: many; d_gene: NA; v_gene: TRBV28; CDR3aa: CASSLLTRGDTQYF; CDR3nt: TGTGCCAGCAGTTTATTAACTAGAGGAGATACGCAGTATTTT
j_gene: TRBJ2-1; abundance: many; d_gene: TRBD2; v_gene: TRBV12-3/TRBV12-4; CDR3aa: CASSLTSRGYNEQFF; CDR3nt: TGTGCCAGCAGTTTGACTAGCCGGGGGTACAATGAGCAGTTCTTC
j_gene: TRBJ2-1; abundance: many; d_gene: NA; v_gene: TRBV5-1; CDR3aa: CASSLGQVSSYNEQFF; CDR3nt: TGCGCCAGCAGCTTGGGGCAGGTGAGCTCCTACAATGAGCAGTTCTTC
j_gene: TRBJ2-1; abundance: NA; d_gene: TRBD1; v_gene: TRBV28; CDR3aa: CASTGGQSSYNEQFF; CDR3nt: TGTGCCAGCACTGGGGGACAGAGCTCCTACAATGAGCAGTTCTTC
j_gene: TRBJ2-3; abundance: many; d_gene: NA; v_gene: TRBV7-2; CDR3aa: CASSLVGITDTQYF; CDR3nt: TGTGCCAGCAGCTTAGTCGGGATTACAGATACGCAGTATTTT
j_gene: TRBJ2-2; abundance: NA; d_gene: TRBD2; v_gene: TRBV4-2; CDR3aa: CASSQPGLAGGTGELFF; CDR3nt: TGTGCCAGCAGCCAGCCGGGACTAGCGGGAGGGACCGGGGAGCTGTTTTTT
j_gene: TRBJ2-7; abundance: many; d_gene: TRBD2; v_gene: TRBV27; CDR3aa: CASSPGTSGSSEQYF; CDR3nt: TGTGCCAGCAGTCCCGGGACTAGCGGGAGCTCCGAGCAGTACTTC
j_gene: TRBJ2-1; abundance: many; d_gene: NA; v_gene: TRBV11-1; CDR3aa: CANSLTNGEFNEQFF; CDR3nt: TGTGCCAACAGCCTGACCAACGGCGAGTTCAATGAGCAGTTCTTC
j_gene: TRBJ2-2; abundance: NA; d_gene: TRBD1; v_gene: TRBV4-1; CDR3aa: CASSQYPGGLGDTGELFF; CDR3nt: TGCGCCAGCAGCCAGTACCCAGGGGGCTTGGGCGACACCGGGGAGCTGTTTTTT
j_gene: TRBJ1-4; abundance: many; d_gene: NA; v_gene: TRBV28; CDR3aa: CATETATNEKLFF; CDR3nt: TGTGCCACTGAAACAGCAACTAATGAAAAACTGTTTTTT
j_gene: TRBJ2-7; abundance: many; d_gene: TRBD2; v_gene: TRBV27; CDR3aa: CASSLGLDAYEQYF; CDR3nt: TGTGCCAGCAGTTTGGGACTAGATGCTTACGAGCAGTACTTC
j_gene: TRBJ2-4; abundance: few; d_gene: NA; v_gene: TRBV12-3/TRBV12-4; CDR3aa: CASSLSGTKNIQYF; CDR3nt: TGTGCCAGCAGTTTAAGCGGGACAAAAAACATTCAGTACTTC
j_gene: TRBJ1-1; abundance: many; d_gene: NA; v_gene: TRBV12-3/TRBV12-4; CDR3aa: CASSKRPRGDTEAFF; CDR3nt: TGTGCCAGCAGTAAAAGGCCTCGGGGGGACACTGAAGCTTTCTTT
j_gene: TRBJ1-2; abundance: NA; d_gene: NA; v_gene: TRBV6-6; CDR3aa: CASGYSGGGSYAGYTF; CDR3nt: TGTGCCAGCGGTTACTCGGGCGGTGGATCGTACGCTGGCTACACCTTC
j_gene: TRBJ1-2; abundance: NA; d_gene: NA; v_gene: TRBV20-1; CDR3aa: CSARDVRANRGNYGYTF; CDR3nt: TGCAGTGCTAGAGATGTCAGGGCCAATCGTGGTAACTATGGCTACACCTTC
j_gene: TRBJ2-1; abundance: NA; d_gene: NA; v_gene: TRBV16; CDR3aa: CASSQSKGGSYNEQFF; CDR3nt: TGTGCCAGCAGCCAAAGTAAGGGTGGCTCCTACAATGAGCAGTTCTTC
j_gene: TRBJ2-1; abundance: few; d_gene: TRBD1; v_gene: TRBV29-1; CDR3aa: CSVVDRGGNEQFF; CDR3nt: TGCAGCGTTGTGGACAGGGGAGGGAATGAGCAGTTCTTC
j_gene: TRBJ2-1; abundance: many; d_gene: TRBD2; v_gene: TRBV7-2; CDR3aa: CASSLGLAGGGNEQFF; CDR3nt: TGTGCCAGCAGCTTAGGACTAGCGGGAGGAGGTAATGAGCAGTTCTTC
j_gene: TRBJ2-3; abundance: NA; d_gene: TRBD2; v_gene: TRBV2; CDR3aa: CASTPGSWREGREPTDTQYF; CDR3nt: TGTGCCAGCACCCCAGGTTCGTGGCGGGAGGGACGTGAACCCACAGATACGCAGTATTTT
j_gene: TRBJ2-1; abundance: many; d_gene: TRBD2; v_gene: TRBV3-1; CDR3aa: CASSLHPPGLAGGEQFF; CDR3nt: TGTGCCAGCAGCCTCCACCCTCCGGGACTAGCGGGAGGTGAGCAGTTCTTC
j_gene: TRBJ2-7; abundance: many; d_gene: NA; v_gene: TRBV28; CDR3aa: CASSLTQPSPSYEQYF; CDR3nt: TGTGCCAGCAGTTTAACGCAACCATCCCCCTCCTACGAGCAGTACTTC
j_gene: TRBJ1-3; abundance: many; d_gene: TRBD1; v_gene: TRBV12-3/TRBV12-4; CDR3aa: CASSLTGAGNTIYF; CDR3nt: TGTGCCAGCAGCTTAACAGGGGCTGGAAACACCATATATTTT
j_gene: TRBJ2-1; abundance: many; d_gene: NA; v_gene: TRBV18; CDR3aa: CASSPKDWAALASFF; CDR3nt: TGTGCCAGCTCACCGAAAGATTGGGCCGCCCTAGCTTCGTTCTTC
j_gene: TRBJ2-5; abundance: many; d_gene: NA; v_gene: TRBV6-5; CDR3aa: CASSYVAQETQYF; CDR3nt: TGTGCCAGCAGTTACGTGGCCCAAGAGACCCAGTACTTC
j_gene: TRBJ2-2; abundance: NA; d_gene: NA; v_gene: TRBV20-1; CDR3aa: CSADGTPTGELFF; CDR3nt: TGCAGTGCTGATGGGACACCCACCGGGGAGCTGTTTTTT
j_gene: TRBJ2-2; abundance: many; d_gene: NA; v_gene: TRBV12-3/TRBV12-4; CDR3aa: CASSPRQTGELFF; CDR3nt: TGTGCCAGCAGCCCCCGACAGACCGGGGAGCTGTTTTTT
j_gene: TRBJ1-5; abundance: NA; d_gene: NA; v_gene: TRBV20-1; CDR3aa: CSARKTQNSNQPQHF; CDR3nt: TGCAGTGCTAGAAAAACGCAGAATAGCAATCAGCCCCAGCATTTT
j_gene: TRBJ2-7; abundance: many; d_gene: TRBD2; v_gene: TRBV20-1; CDR3aa: CSARAPGASGSHEQYF; CDR3nt: TGCAGTGCTAGAGCCCCCGGCGCTAGCGGGAGCCACGAGCAGTACTTC
j_gene: TRBJ2-3; abundance: NA; d_gene: NA; v_gene: TRBV12-3/TRBV12-4; CDR3aa: CASSYQLGSGSTDTQYF; CDR3nt: TGTGCCAGCAGTTACCAACTGGGTAGCGGTAGCACAGATACGCAGTATTTT
j_gene: TRBJ2-5; abundance: few; d_gene: TRBD2; v_gene: TRBV4-1; CDR3aa: CASSQGLADQETQYF; CDR3nt: TGCGCCAGCAGCCAGGGACTAGCCGACCAAGAGACCCAGTACTTC
j_gene: TRBJ2-7; abundance: many; d_gene: NA; v_gene: TRBV28; CDR3aa: CANNPSFSYEQYF; CDR3nt: TGTGCCAACAACCCCTCTTTCTCCTACGAGCAGTACTTC
j_gene: TRBJ2-7; abundance: NA; d_gene: NA; v_gene: TRBV7-8; CDR3aa: CASSLAGSARRSSYEQYF; CDR3nt: TGTGCCAGCAGCTTAGCGGGATCTGCCAGGAGATCATCCTACGAGCAGTACTTC
j_gene: TRBJ2-7; abundance: many; d_gene: TRBD1; v_gene: TRBV6-2/TRBV6-3; CDR3aa: CASSSWDSFYEQYF; CDR3nt: TGTGCCAGCAGTTCCTGGGACAGCTTCTACGAGCAGTACTTC
j_gene: TRBJ1-1; abundance: many; d_gene: NA; v_gene: TRBV6-2/TRBV6-3; CDR3aa: CASSVPPGAEAFF; CDR3nt: TGTGCCAGCAGTGTCCCCCCCGGTGCTGAAGCTTTCTTT
j_gene: TRBJ1-5; abundance: NA; d_gene: NA; v_gene: TRBV15; CDR3aa: CATSTRQAGNQPQHF; CDR3nt: TGTGCCACCAGCACCCGACAGGCGGGCAATCAGCCCCAGCATTTT
j_gene: TRBJ2-4; abundance: many; d_gene: TRBD2; v_gene: TRBV6-1; CDR3aa: CASSPRGLAGGGGAKNIQYF; CDR3nt: TGTGCCAGCAGTCCCCGAGGACTAGCGGGAGGAGGGGGGGCCAAAAACATTCAGTACTTC
j_gene: TRBJ2-1; abundance: NA; d_gene: TRBD2; v_gene: TRBV5-1; CDR3aa: CASSPTTSVGYNEQFF; CDR3nt: TGTGCCAGCAGCCCTACTACTAGCGTAGGGTACAATGAGCAGTTCTTC
j_gene: TRBJ2-1; abundance: many; d_gene: TRBD1; v_gene: TRBV29-1; CDR3aa: CSSVGTGYSYNEQFF; CDR3nt: TGCAGCTCCGTAGGGACAGGGTACTCCTACAATGAGCAGTTCTTC
j_gene: TRBJ2-1; abundance: many; d_gene: NA; v_gene: TRBV18; CDR3aa: CASSPIGNNEQFF; CDR3nt: TGTGCCAGCTCACCGATCGGGAACAATGAGCAGTTCTTC
j_gene: TRBJ1-1; abundance: many; d_gene: NA; v_gene: TRBV27; CDR3aa: CASSDSLGRWSEAFF; CDR3nt: TGTGCCAGCAGTGACAGCCTAGGACGATGGAGTGAAGCTTTCTTT
j_gene: TRBJ1-1; abundance: many; d_gene: NA; v_gene: TRBV5-1; CDR3aa: CASSPGTVWNTEAFF; CDR3nt: TGCGCCAGCAGCCCGGGTACAGTTTGGAACACTGAAGCTTTCTTT
j_gene: TRBJ1-1; abundance: many; d_gene: NA; v_gene: TRBV7-9; CDR3aa: CASSLSSLNTEAFF; CDR3nt: TGTGCCAGCAGCTTATCCTCTCTGAACACTGAAGCTTTCTTT
j_gene: TRBJ2-1; abundance: NA; d_gene: TRBD2; v_gene: TRBV6-1; CDR3aa: CASRTAGVDNEQFF; CDR3nt: TGTGCCAGCAGAACAGCGGGAGTCGACAATGAGCAGTTCTTC
j_gene: TRBJ2-3; abundance: many; d_gene: TRBD1; v_gene: TRBV20-1; CDR3aa: CSANLRQGVNTQYF; CDR3nt: TGCAGTGCTAATCTCAGACAGGGTGTAAATACGCAGTATTTT
j_gene: TRBJ1-2; abundance: many; d_gene: TRBD1; v_gene: TRBV30; CDR3aa: CAWSPTRTGFNYGYTF; CDR3nt: TGTGCCTGGAGTCCGACCAGGACAGGGTTTAACTATGGCTACACCTTC
j_gene: TRBJ2-1; abundance: few; d_gene: TRBD2; v_gene: TRBV6-5; CDR3aa: CASSYSTGTGGDEQFF; CDR3nt: TGTGCCAGCAGTTACTCGACCGGGACGGGGGGGGATGAGCAGTTCTTC
j_gene: TRBJ2-7; abundance: NA; d_gene: NA; v_gene: TRBV10-2; CDR3aa: CASRVGRSSYEQYF; CDR3nt: TGCGCCAGCAGAGTTGGCAGAAGCTCCTACGAGCAGTACTTC
j_gene: TRBJ2-3; abundance: many; d_gene: TRBD2; v_gene: TRBV11-2; CDR3aa: CASSLGGSGTFTDTQYF; CDR3nt: TGTGCCAGCAGCTTAGGCGGTAGCGGGACTTTCACAGATACGCAGTATTTT
j_gene: TRBJ2-1; abundance: NA; d_gene: NA; v_gene: TRBV24-1; CDR3aa: CATSRDLAYNEQFF; CDR3nt: TGTGCCACCAGCCGGGACTTAGCCTACAATGAGCAGTTCTTC
j_gene: TRBJ2-7; abundance: many; d_gene: NA; v_gene: TRBV5-1; CDR3aa: CASSLAGEIQYEQYF; CDR3nt: TGCGCCAGCAGCTTGGCCGGAGAGATCCAGTACGAGCAGTACTTC
j_gene: TRBJ1-5; abundance: few; d_gene: TRBD1; v_gene: TRBV19; CDR3aa: CASSPRDRAFQPQHF; CDR3nt: TGTGCCAGTAGCCCCCGGGACAGGGCCTTCCAGCCCCAGCATTTT
j_gene: TRBJ2-2; abundance: NA; d_gene: NA; v_gene: TRBV24-1; CDR3aa: CATAMGPGELFF; CDR3nt: TGTGCCACCGCGATGGGTCCCGGGGAGCTGTTTTTT
j_gene: TRBJ2-6; abundance: few; d_gene: NA; v_gene: TRBV20-1; CDR3aa: CSARLDSFSGANVLTF; CDR3nt: TGCAGTGCTAGACTGGACTCGTTCTCTGGGGCCAACGTCCTGACTTTC
j_gene: TRBJ2-2; abundance: many; d_gene: NA; v_gene: TRBV27; CDR3aa: CASSRHRNTGELFF; CDR3nt: TGTGCCAGCAGTCGGCACCGAAACACCGGGGAGCTGTTTTTT
j_gene: TRBJ1-5; abundance: many; d_gene: TRBD1; v_gene: TRBV13; CDR3aa: CASSFRGPNQPQHF; CDR3nt: TGTGCCAGCAGTTTCAGGGGGCCCAATCAGCCCCAGCATTTT